The 29 T cell receptor beta chains below were found in one sample sequenced in a study of blood T cell repertoires in COVID-19. Data came from immunoSEQ multiplex PCR; TCRdb stores just in-frame clones and leaves some out. Here the sample spans roughly 50,000 clones, 90% being singletons. Material: peripheral blood. The receptors were sampled from an older man with acute or convalescent COVID-19.

The chain couples TRBV15 to TRBJ2-5; D perhaps matches TRBD1 (6 bases). Trimming removed 6 bases from V and 1 base from J, with 6 bases in between. The CDR3 sequence is 12 residues long. Germline V gives CDR1 LNHNV, CDR2 YYDKDF (reference sequence). This chain's CDR3 is CATRDSQETQYF. As DNA, the CDR3 is TGTGCCACCAGGGACAGCCAAGAGACCCAGTACTTC.

This clone was seen once. The CDR3 region has the DNA TGTGCCAGCAGCTTGAGACTAGCGGGGGGGTACGAGCAGTACTTC. Encoded protein: CASSLRLAGGYEQYF. This rearrangement joins TRBV5-4 to TRBJ2-7, with 14 bases aligning to TRBD2. Germline loops: CDR1 SGHNT, CDR2 YYREEE (reference sequence). The V gene end was trimmed by 1 base and the J gene end by 4 bases; junction bases not matched to a gene: 1. This CDR3 region has 15 residues.

The rearrangement links TRBV5-1 to TRBJ2-3; D not resolved. The CDR3 runs 14 residues. The ends were cut back, 4 bases at V and 0 bases at J, with 9 bases in the middle. Germline V gene data show CDR1 as SGHRS and CDR2 as YFSETQ. CDR3 DNA sequence: TGCGCCAGCAGCCCTAACTATAGCACAGATACGCAGTATTTT. It encodes CASSPNYSTDTQYF.

V gene TRBV10-1 combines with J gene TRBJ2-4; the D gene is possibly TRBD1 (8 bases). Germline V lookup: CDR1 WNHNN, CDR2 SYGVQD (reference sequence). CDR3 length: 22 residues. V lost 6 bases to trimming and J lost 0 bases, with 33 bases between them. The CDR3 nucleotides read TGCGCCAGCAGCCTAAGGGGGGGGCCAACAACCAAGGGACAGGAAGCCAAAAACATTCAGTACTTC. Its protein is CASSLRGGPTTKGQEAKNIQYF.

V gene TRBV9 combines with J gene TRBJ1-2; 8 positions match TRBD1. Germline trimming cut 4 bases from V and 5 bases from J; bases unmatched to any gene: 10. Germline-derived CDR1 and CDR2 are SGDLS and YYNGEE. This CDR3 is 15 amino acids long. The CDR3 is CASSTRTGTLYGYTF. The CDR3 DNA reads TGTGCCAGCAGCACGCGGACAGGGACCCTATATGGCTACACCTTC.

This chain links TRBV5-1 with TRBJ2-5; TRBD2 agrees at 9 bases. V dropped 4 bases and J dropped 4; count of bases not matched to a gene: 2. Germline loops: CDR1 SGHRS, CDR2 YFSETQ. The CDR3 runs to 13 residues. Written as DNA, the CDR3 is TGCGCCAGCAGCCGACTAGCGGCAGAGACCCAGTACTTC. Translated: CASSRLAAETQYF. Full variable domain (missing parts from reference TRBV5-1 and TRBJ2-5): KAGVTQTPRYLIKTRGQQVTLSCSPISGHRSVSWYQQTPGQGLQFLFEYFSETQRNKGNFPGRFSGRQFSNSRSEMNVSTLELGDSALYLCASSRLAAETQYFGPGTRLLVL.

This chain links TRBV28 with TRBJ1-5; D may be TRBD1 (5 bases). Trimming took 2 bases from V and 7 from J, leaving 21 bases between them. The CDR3 has 17 residues. Germline CDR1 is MDHEN and CDR2 is SYDVKM. CDR3 nucleotides: TGTGCCAGCAGTTTAGAAGGAGGGCGGGGCTGGGAGCAGCCCCAGCATTTT. Its translation is CASSLEGGRGWEQPQHF. The complete variable domain, with remaining parts taken from reference TRBV28 and TRBJ1-5, reads DVKVTQSSRYLVKRTGEKVFLECVQDMDHENMFWYRQDPGLGLRLIYFSYDVKMKEKGDIPEGYSVSREKKERFSLILESASTNQTSMYLCASSLEGGRGWEQPQHFGDGTRLSIL.

The chain recombines TRBV20-1 with TRBJ2-3; the D is unclear. Trimming removed 2 bases from V and 5 bases from J, with 5 bases in between. The CDR3 sequence is 11 residues long. The V gene's germline CDR1 is DFQATT and CDR2 SNEGSKA (reference sequence). The CDR3 nucleotides read TGCAGTGCTAGACCCTTAGATACGCAGTATTTT. Protein: CSARPLDTQYF.

This chain connects TRBV4-2 to TRBJ1-2, with D perhaps matching TRBD1 (5 bases). Germline V gene data show CDR1 as LGHNA and CDR2 as YNFKEQ. Between the trimmed V and J ends, which lost 4 bases and 2 bases, there was a span of 17 bases. This CDR3 contains 16 residues. CDR3 in amino acids: CASSPGDTGFNYGYTF. Here the CDR3 DNA reads TGTGCCAGCAGCCCCGGAGATACAGGTTTCAACTATGGCTACACCTTC.

The gene calls are TRBV30 and TRBJ1-5; D call uncertain. Germline CDR1 is GTSNPN and CDR2 is SVGIG (reference sequence). Trimming shortened V by 0 bases and J by 7 bases, and 13 bases separated the two germline ends. The CDR3 sequence is 14 residues long. CDR3 protein: CAWSVNSKTQPQHF. In DNA, the CDR3 is TGTGCCTGGAGTGTAAACAGTAAAACCCAGCCCCAGCATTTT.

The chain recombines TRBV9 with TRBJ2-3; 8 bases fit TRBD2. CDR3 length: 15 residues. The J segment lost 1 base and the V segment lost 2 bases, leaving 3 bases of the junction unmatched. CDR1 SGDLS and CDR2 YYNGEE come from the germline V gene. DNA for the CDR3: TGTGCCAGCAGCGTGGGACTAGGGGGCACAGATACGCAGTATTTT. Translated: CASSVGLGGTDTQYF.

The chain uses TRBV4-1 and TRBJ1-4, with 8 bases identical to TRBD1. The germline CDR1 and CDR2 sequences are MGHRA and YSYEKL. CDR3 length: 15 residues. The V and J ends lost 3 bases and 8 bases, in that order; junction bases with no gene match: 8. The CDR3 spells CASSHPGQGREKLFF. In DNA, the CDR3 is TGCGCCAGCAGCCATCCTGGACAGGGTCGGGAAAAACTGTTTTTT.

The chain carries TRBV7-3 and TRBJ1-4; D not resolved. This CDR3 has 15 amino acids. The V and J ends lost 1 base and 5 bases respectively, with 11 bases between them. Germline V gene lookup returns CDR1 SGHTA and CDR2 FQGTGA. The CDR3 protein is CASSLSPEPNEKLFF. The CDR3 coding sequence is TGTGCCAGCAGCTTAAGTCCCGAGCCAAATGAAAAACTGTTTTTT.

The chain carries TRBV5-1 and TRBJ2-3, with D tentatively TRBD1 (6 bases). V gave up 0 bases and J gave up 4 bases, with 9 bases separating them. The CDR3 contains 14 residues. CDR1 is SGHRS and CDR2 is YFSETQ in the germline V gene. CDR3 sequence: CASSLDRVSDTQYF. CDR3 nucleotide sequence: TGCGCCAGCAGCTTGGACAGGGTGTCAGATACGCAGTATTTT.

The genes are TRBV10-3 and TRBJ1-1; D gene unclear. This CDR3 contains 14 residues. The germline gives CDR1 ENHRY, CDR2 SYGVKD. The V and J ends lost 4 bases and 5 bases respectively, with 14 bases between them. CDR3 region: CAISGDTPGTEAFF. The CDR3 DNA reads as TGTGCCATCAGTGGAGATACCCCGGGGACTGAAGCTTTCTTT.

The CDR3: CATSDRQGMKTQYF. The DNA for the CDR3 is TGTGCCACCAGTGATCGACAGGGGATGAAGACCCAGTACTTC. The chain combines TRBV24-1 with TRBJ2-5, with 8 bases fitting TRBD1. The V segment lost 3 bases and the J segment 6 bases; nucleotides outside the gene matches: 5. Germline values: CDR1 KGHDR, CDR2 SFDVKD. The CDR3 has 14 amino acids.

The genes are TRBV2 and TRBJ2-3; the match to TRBD2 covers 12 bases. Germline CDR1 SNHLY, CDR2 FYNNEI. V was clipped by 9 bases and J by 7 bases; unmatched bases: 8. This CDR3 comprises 14 residues. The CDR3 sequence: CASSSSGGANTQYF. CDR3 sequence (DNA): TGTGCCAGTTCTTCTAGCGGGGGGGCAAATACGCAGTATTTT.

The rearrangement joins TRBV28 to TRBJ2-5; tentatively, D is TRBD1 (6 bases). The V and J ends lost 5 bases and 2 bases respectively, with 12 bases between them. The CDR3 spans 14 residues. Germline-derived CDR1 and CDR2 are MDHEN and SYDVKM. The CDR3 sequence: CASSPGQSQETQYF. CDR3 DNA sequence: TGTGCCAGCAGTCCTGGACAGAGTCAAGAGACCCAGTACTTC.

The V gene is TRBV9, the J gene TRBJ1-6, with D uncertain. Germline loops: CDR1 SGDLS, CDR2 YYNGEE. This CDR3 region has 14 residues. The V end lost 0 bases, the J end lost 9 bases, and 10 bases lay between the germline ends. The CDR3 here is CASSVDPHGSPLHF. CDR3 coding DNA: TGTGCCAGCAGCGTAGACCCCCACGGTTCACCCCTCCACTTT.

The chain employs TRBV15 and TRBJ1-2; 11 nucleotides agree with TRBD1. The germline gives CDR1 LNHNV, CDR2 YYDKDF (reference sequence). The J segment lost 5 bases and the V segment lost 3 bases, leaving 2 bases of the junction unmatched. The CDR3 extends over 14 amino acids. CDR3: CATSRDRGRYGYTF. The CDR3 nucleotides read TGTGCCACCAGCAGGGACAGGGGGCGGTATGGCTACACCTTC.

The chain recombines TRBV28 with TRBJ2-3; D not resolved. V was cut by 4 bases and J by 0 bases, with 8 bases left in between. The CDR3 has 14 residues. Germline V gene sequence: CDR1 MDHEN, CDR2 SYDVKM. CDR3 bases: TGTGCCAGCAGTTGGGCCCCGAGCACAGATACGCAGTATTTT. Translation: CASSWAPSTDTQYF.

The rearrangement joins TRBV2 to TRBJ2-7, with TRBD2 matching 14 bases. Unmatched junction bases numbered 6, after V lost 2 bases and J lost 6 bases. Per germline, CDR1 SNHLY and CDR2 FYNNEI. The CDR3 is made up of 16 amino acids. Written as DNA, the CDR3 is TGTGCCAGCAGTGAACTAAGACTAGCGGGGGGGCGCGAGCAGTACTTC. Encoded protein: CASSELRLAGGREQYF.

The chain recombines TRBV6-1 with TRBJ1-6; 11 bases align to TRBD1. V was clipped by 4 bases and J by 8 bases; unmatched bases: 7. This CDR3 comprises 16 residues. CDR1 and CDR2 from the germline V gene are MNHNS and SASEGT. The CDR3 nucleotides read TGTGCCAGCAGTGCTGGACAGGGGGCAAGGCATTCACCCCTCCACTTT. Its translation: CASSAGQGARHSPLHF.

This rearrangement joins TRBV5-6 to TRBJ2-7; D possibly corresponds to TRBD2 (6 bases). The CDR3 covers 13 residues. Germline V gives CDR1 SGHDT, CDR2 YYEEEE. V was cut by 6 bases and J by 6 bases, with 16 bases left in between. This CDR3 reads CASNHPLEGEQYF. CDR3 nucleotide sequence: TGTGCCAGCAACCACCCTCTGGAGGGCGAGCAGTACTTC.

The CDR3 loop reads CASRRAGGYNSPLHF. The CDR3 DNA reads TGTGCCAGCAGACGTGCAGGGGGTTATAATTCACCCCTCCACTTT. The chain combines TRBV5-8 with TRBJ1-6; 7 bases match TRBD1. The V and J ends lost 5 bases and 4 bases, in that order; junction bases with no gene match: 6. The length of the CDR3 is 15 residues. The germline V gene has CDR1 SGHTS and CDR2 YDEGEE.

The chain employs TRBV4-3 and TRBJ2-1; D call uncertain. The CDR3 totals 14 residues. Germline V gene sequence: CDR1 LGHNA, CDR2 YSLEER. V lost 4 bases and J 2 bases, leaving 9 bases between the germline ends. CDR3 region: CASSLDPTYNEQFF. CDR3 in DNA: TGCGCCAGCAGCCTAGACCCTACCTACAATGAGCAGTTCTTC.

The chain couples TRBV12-3 or TRBV12-4 to TRBJ1-5; 7 nucleotides line up with TRBD1. The CDR3 has 13 amino acids. Losses at the gene ends were 6 bases for V and 6 bases for J; bases not matched to a gene: 5. The CDR3 region has the DNA TGTGCCAGCAGATTCGACAGGGTTCAGCCCCAGCATTTT. Amino acids: CASRFDRVQPQHF.

The rearrangement uses TRBV4-2 and TRBJ2-1; 10 bases are a match to TRBD2. V trimming: 3 bases; J trimming: 7 bases; junction bases outside the gene matches: 12. This CDR3 region has 17 residues. Per germline, CDR1 LGHNA and CDR2 YNFKEQ. For the CDR3, the DNA is TGTGCCAGCAGCCACCCTCACGTAGCGGGGGGTTGGAATGAGCAGTTCTTC. Its translation is CASSHPHVAGGWNEQFF.

V gene TRBV12-3 or TRBV12-4 combines with J gene TRBJ1-2; D ambiguous. V was cut by 2 bases and J by 5 bases, with 9 bases left in between. There are 13 residues in the CDR3. The CDR3 DNA follows: TGTGCCAGCAGTTTATATTTCTCTTATGGCTACACCTTC. Protein product: CASSLYFSYGYTF.